Below are 3 T cell receptor beta chains sequenced from a single sample in a study of T cell responses to AZD1222 COVID-19 vaccine. Some clones are missing from TCRdb's copy, which holds only in-frame ones; the method was immunoSEQ multiplex PCR. The sample has around 130,000 clones, over 75% seen once. The specimen comprised peripheral blood, sampled on day 0 of MenACWY control vaccination. Receptor source: an adult in good health.

V is TRBV5-4 and J is TRBJ1-1; possibly TRBD1 for D (5 bases). V was cut by 4 bases and J by 5 bases, with 9 bases left in between. The CDR3 consists of 12 residues. Germline V gene data show CDR1 as SGHNT and CDR2 as YYREEE (reference sequence). The CDR3 coding sequence is TGTGCCAGCAGCGGGGGGGAGACTGAAGCTTTCTTT. It specifies CASSGGETEAFF.

The V gene is TRBV10-2, the J gene TRBJ2-7; tentatively, D is TRBD1 (5 bases). This CDR3 is 17 amino acids long. Per germline, CDR1 WSHSY and CDR2 SAAADI. V was trimmed by 0 bases and J by 0 bases, leaving 15 bases between them. CDR3 amino acids: CASSESVGDPGSYEQYF. The CDR3 DNA sequence: TGCGCCAGCAGTGAGTCGGTAGGGGATCCAGGCTCCTACGAGCAGTACTTC.

This clone was picked up one time. The chain employs TRBV3-1 (or the pseudogene TRBV3-2) and TRBJ2-7, with a possible D match to TRBD2 (5 bases). V lost 0 bases to trimming and J lost 6 bases, with 9 bases between them. The CDR3 runs to 13 residues. The germline gives CDR1 LGHDT, CDR2 YNNKEL (reference sequence). The CDR3 loop reads CASSQDPGGEQYF. CDR3 DNA: TGTGCCAGCAGCCAAGACCCAGGAGGCGAGCAGTACTTC.